This T cell receptor beta chain was documented in a study of T cell changes during pregnancy in multiple sclerosis. Libraries were prepared by immunoSEQ multiplex PCR; TCRdb keeps only in-frame clonotypes and omits some of them. There are roughly 55,000 clones in the sample; about 90% occur only once, and around 0.16% lies in the top ten. CDR3 length equals 13 residues. Germline CDR1 and CDR2: SGHNT and YENEEA. The germline V and J ends were trimmed by 5 bases and 2 bases, with 10 bases remaining between them. The clonotype originates from a female donor in good health, enrolled as a control in a pregnancy study. This chain links TRBV11-3 with TRBJ2-7; possible D gene TRBD1, 6 bases. The sample here was CD4+ T cells from peripheral blood mononuclear cells, taken after pregnancy. CDR3: CASSQDRAYEQYF. The CDR3 nucleotides read TGTGCCAGCAGCCAGGACAGAGCCTACGAGCAGTACTTC.